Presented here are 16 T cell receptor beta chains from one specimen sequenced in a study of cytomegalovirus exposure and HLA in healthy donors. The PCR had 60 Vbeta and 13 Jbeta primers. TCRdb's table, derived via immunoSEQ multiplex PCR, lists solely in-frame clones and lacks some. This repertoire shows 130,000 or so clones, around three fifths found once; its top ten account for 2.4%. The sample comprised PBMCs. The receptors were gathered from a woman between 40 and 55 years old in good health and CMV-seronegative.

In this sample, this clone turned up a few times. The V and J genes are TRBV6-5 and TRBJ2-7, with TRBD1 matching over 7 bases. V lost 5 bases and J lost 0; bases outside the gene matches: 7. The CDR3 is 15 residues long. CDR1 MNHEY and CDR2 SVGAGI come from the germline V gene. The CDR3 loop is CASSDWTGSSYEQYF. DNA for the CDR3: TGTGCCAGCAGTGACTGGACAGGTTCCTCCTACGAGCAGTACTTC.

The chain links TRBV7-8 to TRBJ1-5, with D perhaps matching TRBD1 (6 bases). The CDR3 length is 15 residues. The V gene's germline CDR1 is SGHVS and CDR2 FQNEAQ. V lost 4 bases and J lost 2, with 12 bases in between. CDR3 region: CASSSVGGRNQPQHF. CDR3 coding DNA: TGTGCCAGCAGCTCGGTAGGGGGTCGCAATCAGCCCCAGCATTTT.

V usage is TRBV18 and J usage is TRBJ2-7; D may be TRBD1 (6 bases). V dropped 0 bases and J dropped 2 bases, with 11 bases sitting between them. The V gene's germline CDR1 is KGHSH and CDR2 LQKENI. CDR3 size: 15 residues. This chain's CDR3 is CASSPPNRDTYEQYF. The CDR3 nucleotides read TGTGCCAGCTCACCACCAAACAGGGACACCTACGAGCAGTACTTC.

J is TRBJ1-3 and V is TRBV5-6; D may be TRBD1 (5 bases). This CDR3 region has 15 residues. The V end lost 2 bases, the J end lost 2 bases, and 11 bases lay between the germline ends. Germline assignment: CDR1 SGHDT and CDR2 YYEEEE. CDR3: CASSFAQGTGNTIYF. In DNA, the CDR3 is TGTGCCAGCAGCTTTGCCCAGGGAACTGGAAACACCATATATTTT.

The CDR3 reads CAISQNTEAFF. CDR3 in DNA: TGTGCCATAAGTCAGAACACTGAAGCTTTCTTT. The chain employs TRBV10-3 and TRBJ1-1; D gene ambiguous. The CDR3 spans 11 residues. The ends were cut back, 9 bases at V and 1 base at J, with 6 bases in the middle. Germline assignment: CDR1 ENHRY and CDR2 SYGVKD.

The CDR3 DNA is TGCGCCAGCAGCCCCTCTGCGGGGAGAGTAGATGAAAAACTGTTTTTT. It translates to CASSPSAGRVDEKLFF. V is TRBV5-1 and J is TRBJ1-4; D is unresolved. Deletions cut 4 bases from V and 6 bases from J, with 19 bases between. The CDR3 runs 16 residues. Germline V gene lookup returns CDR1 SGHRS and CDR2 YFSETQ.

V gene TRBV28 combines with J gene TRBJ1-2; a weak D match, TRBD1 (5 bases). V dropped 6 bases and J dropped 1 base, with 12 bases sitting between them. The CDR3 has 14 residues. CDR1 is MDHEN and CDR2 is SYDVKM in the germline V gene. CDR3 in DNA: TGTGCCAGCAGGTCTCAAGGGGATAACTATGGCTACACCTTC. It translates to CASRSQGDNYGYTF.

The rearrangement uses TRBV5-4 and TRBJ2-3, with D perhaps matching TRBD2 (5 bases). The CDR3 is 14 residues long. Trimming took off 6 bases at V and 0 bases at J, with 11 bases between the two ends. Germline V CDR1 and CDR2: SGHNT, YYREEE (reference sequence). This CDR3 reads CASKEEASTDTQYF. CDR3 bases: TGTGCCAGCAAAGAGGAGGCGAGCACAGATACGCAGTATTTT.

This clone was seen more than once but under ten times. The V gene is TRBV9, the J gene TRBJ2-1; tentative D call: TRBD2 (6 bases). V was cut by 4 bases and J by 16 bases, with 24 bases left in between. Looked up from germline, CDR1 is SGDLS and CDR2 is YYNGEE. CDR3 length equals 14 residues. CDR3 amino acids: CASSSGTPDALSFF. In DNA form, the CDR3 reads TGTGCCAGCAGCTCCGGGACTCCTGACGCACTTTCTTTCTTC.

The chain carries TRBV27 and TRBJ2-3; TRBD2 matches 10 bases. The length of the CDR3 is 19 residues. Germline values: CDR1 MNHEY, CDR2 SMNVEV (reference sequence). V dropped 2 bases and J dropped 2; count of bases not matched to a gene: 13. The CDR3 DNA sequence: TGTGCCAGCAGTTTACGGTCGGCTAGCGGGGGCTTTTACACAGATACGCAGTATTTT. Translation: CASSLRSASGGFYTDTQYF.

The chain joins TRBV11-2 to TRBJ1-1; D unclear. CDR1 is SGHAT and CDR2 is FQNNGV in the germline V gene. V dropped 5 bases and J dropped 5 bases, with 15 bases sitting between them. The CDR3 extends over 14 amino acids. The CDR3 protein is CASSRPPEGTEAFF. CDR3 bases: TGTGCCAGCAGCCGCCCCCCGGAGGGAACTGAAGCTTTCTTT.

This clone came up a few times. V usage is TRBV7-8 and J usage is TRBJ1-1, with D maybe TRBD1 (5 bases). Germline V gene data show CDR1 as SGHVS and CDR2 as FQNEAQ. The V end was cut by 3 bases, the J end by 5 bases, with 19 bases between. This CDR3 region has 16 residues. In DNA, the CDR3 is TGTGCCAGCAGCTTCTTAAAGGTCCCCCGACAGACTGAAGCTTTCTTT. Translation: CASSFLKVPRQTEAFF. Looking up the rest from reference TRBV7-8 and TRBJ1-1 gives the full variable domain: GAGVSQSPRYKVAKRGQDVALRCDPISGHVSLFWYQQALGQGPEFLTYFQNEAQLDKSGLPSDRFFAERPEGSVSTLKIQRTQQEDSAVYLCASSFLKVPRQTEAFFGQGTRLTVV.

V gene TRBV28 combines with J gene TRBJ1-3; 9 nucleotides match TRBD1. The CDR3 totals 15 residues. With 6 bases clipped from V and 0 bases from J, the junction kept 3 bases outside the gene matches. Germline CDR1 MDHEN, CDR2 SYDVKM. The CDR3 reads CASSTGGASGNTIYF. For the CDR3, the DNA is TGTGCCAGCAGCACAGGGGGCGCCTCTGGAAACACCATATATTTT.

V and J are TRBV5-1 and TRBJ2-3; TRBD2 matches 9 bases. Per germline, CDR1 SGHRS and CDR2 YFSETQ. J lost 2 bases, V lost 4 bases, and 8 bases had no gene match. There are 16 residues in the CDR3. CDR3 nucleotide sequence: TGCGCCAGCAGCCCGGGACTAGCCACTACCACAGATACGCAGTATTTT. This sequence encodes CASSPGLATTTDTQYF.

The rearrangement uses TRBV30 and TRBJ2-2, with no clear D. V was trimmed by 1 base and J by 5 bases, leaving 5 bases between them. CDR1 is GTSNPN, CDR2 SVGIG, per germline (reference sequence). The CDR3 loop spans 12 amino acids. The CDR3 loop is CAWSAHTGELFF. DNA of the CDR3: TGTGCCTGGAGTGCCCATACCGGGGAGCTGTTTTTT.

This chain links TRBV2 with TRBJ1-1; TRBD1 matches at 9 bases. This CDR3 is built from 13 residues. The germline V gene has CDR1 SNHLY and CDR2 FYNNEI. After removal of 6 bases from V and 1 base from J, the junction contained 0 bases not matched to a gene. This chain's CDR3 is CASRDRGNTEAFF. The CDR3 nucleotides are TGTGCCAGCAGGGACAGGGGGAACACTGAAGCTTTCTTT.